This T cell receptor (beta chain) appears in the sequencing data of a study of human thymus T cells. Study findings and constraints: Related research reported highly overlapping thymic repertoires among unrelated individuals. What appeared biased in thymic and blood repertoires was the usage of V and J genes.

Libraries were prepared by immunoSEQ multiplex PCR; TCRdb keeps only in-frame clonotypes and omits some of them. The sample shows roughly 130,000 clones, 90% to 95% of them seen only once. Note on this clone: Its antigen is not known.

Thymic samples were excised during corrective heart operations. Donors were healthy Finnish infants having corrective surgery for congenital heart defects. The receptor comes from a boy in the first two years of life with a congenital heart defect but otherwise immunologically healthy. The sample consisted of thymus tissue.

CDR3 coding DNA: TGTGCCTGGAGTGCGCCGGGACTAGCTTTTCCGGAGCTGTTTTTT. It is translated as CAWSAPGLAFPELFF. The chain employs TRBV30 and TRBJ2-2; 9 nucleotides line up with TRBD2. The CDR3 totals 15 residues. Germline lookup yields CDR1 GTSNPN and CDR2 SVGIG (reference sequence). V was pared by 1 base and J by 10 bases, with 10 bases of the junction left unmatched.